This T cell receptor (beta chain) was recorded in a study of blood T cell repertoires in COVID-19. J was trimmed by 4 bases and V by 10 bases; bases with no gene match: 9. In germline, CDR1 is MDHEN, CDR2 SYDVKM. CDR3 length: 13 residues. Data came from immunoSEQ multiplex PCR; TCRdb stores just in-frame clones and leaves some out. This table holds roughly 450,000 clones, about nine tenths found once. The clonotype originates from a man aged 18 to 30 who had recovered from COVID-19. Sequencing used PBMCs or T cells enriched from blood (not recorded which). The chain is built from TRBV28 and TRBJ1-2; 7 bases line up with TRBD1. CDR3: CATWDSSGYGYTF. The CDR3 DNA reads TGTGCCACGTGGGACAGCTCGGGCTATGGCTACACCTTC.